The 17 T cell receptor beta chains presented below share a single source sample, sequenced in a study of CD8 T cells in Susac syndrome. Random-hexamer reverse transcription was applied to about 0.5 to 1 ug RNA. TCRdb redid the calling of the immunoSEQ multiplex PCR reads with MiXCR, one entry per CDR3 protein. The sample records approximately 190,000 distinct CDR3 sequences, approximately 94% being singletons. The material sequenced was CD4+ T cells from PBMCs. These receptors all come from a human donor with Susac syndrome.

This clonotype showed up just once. The CDR3 sequence is CASSPTLAGAVNEQFF. The CDR3 DNA reads as TGTGCCAGCAGTCCTACTCTAGCGGGGGCCGTGAATGAGCAGTTCTTC. The chain is built from TRBV27 and TRBJ2-1, with 10 bases identical to TRBD2. Germline assignment: CDR1 MNHEY and CDR2 SMNVEV (reference sequence). This CDR3 is built from 16 residues. After removal of 5 bases from V and 7 bases from J, the junction contained 11 bases not matched to a gene.

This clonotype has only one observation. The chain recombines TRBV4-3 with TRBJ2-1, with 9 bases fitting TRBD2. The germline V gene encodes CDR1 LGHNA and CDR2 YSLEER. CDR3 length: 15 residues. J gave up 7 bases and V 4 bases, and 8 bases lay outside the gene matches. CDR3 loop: CASSLMAGGYNEQFF. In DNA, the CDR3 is TGCGCCAGCAGCCTGATGGCGGGGGGGTATAATGAGCAGTTCTTC.

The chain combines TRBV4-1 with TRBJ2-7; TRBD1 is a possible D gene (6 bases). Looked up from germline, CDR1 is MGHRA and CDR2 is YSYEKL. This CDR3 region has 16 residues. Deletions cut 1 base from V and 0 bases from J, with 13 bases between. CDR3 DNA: TGCGCCAGCAGCCAAGGAGTAGGACAGCCCTCCTACGAGCAGTACTTC. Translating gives CASSQGVGQPSYEQYF.

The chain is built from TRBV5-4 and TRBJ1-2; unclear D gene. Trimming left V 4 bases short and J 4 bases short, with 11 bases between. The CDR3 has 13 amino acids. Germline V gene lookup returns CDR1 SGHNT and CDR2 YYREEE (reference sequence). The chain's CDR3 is CASSDVGSYGYTF. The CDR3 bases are TGTGCCAGCAGCGACGTAGGGTCCTATGGCTACACCTTC.

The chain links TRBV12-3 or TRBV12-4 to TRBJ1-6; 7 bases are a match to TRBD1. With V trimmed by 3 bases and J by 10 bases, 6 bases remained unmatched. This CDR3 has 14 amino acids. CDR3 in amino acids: CASSFGRGLSPLHF. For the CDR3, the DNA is TGTGCCAGCAGTTTTGGCAGGGGGTTATCACCCCTCCACTTT.

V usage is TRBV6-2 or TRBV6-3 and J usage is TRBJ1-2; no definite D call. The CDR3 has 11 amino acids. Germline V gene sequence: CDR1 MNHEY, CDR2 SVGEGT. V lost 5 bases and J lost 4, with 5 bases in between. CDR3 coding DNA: TGTGCCAGCAGTATAGCCTATGGCTACACCTTC. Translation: CASSIAYGYTF.

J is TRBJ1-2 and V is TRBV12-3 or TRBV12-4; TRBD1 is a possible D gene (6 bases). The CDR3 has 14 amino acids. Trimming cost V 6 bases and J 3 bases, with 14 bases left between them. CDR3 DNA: TGTGCCAGCAGGAGACAGGCCCCCGACTATGGCTACACCTTC. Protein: CASRRQAPDYGYTF.

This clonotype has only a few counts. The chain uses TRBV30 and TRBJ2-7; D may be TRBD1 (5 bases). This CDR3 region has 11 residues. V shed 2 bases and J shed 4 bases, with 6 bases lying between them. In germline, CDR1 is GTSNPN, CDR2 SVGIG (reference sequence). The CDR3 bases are TGTGCCTGGAGTCAGGGTTACGAGCAGTACTTC. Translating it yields CAWSQGYEQYF.

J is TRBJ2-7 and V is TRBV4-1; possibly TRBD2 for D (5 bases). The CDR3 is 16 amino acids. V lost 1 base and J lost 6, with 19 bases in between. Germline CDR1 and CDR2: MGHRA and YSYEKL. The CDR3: CASSQAGGRLESEQYF. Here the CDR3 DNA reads TGCGCCAGCAGCCAAGCTGGAGGCCGCTTGGAGAGCGAGCAGTACTTC.

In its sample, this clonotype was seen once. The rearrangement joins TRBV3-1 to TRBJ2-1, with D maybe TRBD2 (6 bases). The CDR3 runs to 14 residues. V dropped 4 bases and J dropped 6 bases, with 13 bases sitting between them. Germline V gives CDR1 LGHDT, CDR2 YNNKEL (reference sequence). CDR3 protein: CASSRLVPPNEQFF. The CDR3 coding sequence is TGTGCCAGCAGCCGACTAGTCCCCCCCAATGAGCAGTTCTTC.

CDR3 DNA sequence: TGCAGCGTTGAATCCGGGAAGACCCAGTACTTC. It yields the protein CSVESGKTQYF. V gene TRBV29-1 combines with J gene TRBJ2-5, with D possibly matching TRBD2 (5 bases). Trimming pared 2 bases from V and 6 bases from J, leaving 7 bases between. The CDR3 has 11 amino acids. CDR1 and CDR2 from the germline V gene are SQVTM and ANQGSEA.

CDR3 region: CASSLEAGIQPQHF. The CDR3 DNA sequence: TGCGCCAGCAGCTTGGAGGCAGGTATTCAGCCCCAGCATTTT. The chain carries TRBV5-1 and TRBJ1-5; D is undetermined. V lost 0 bases and J lost 6, with 10 bases in between. The CDR3 length is 14 residues. Germline V gene data show CDR1 as SGHRS and CDR2 as YFSETQ. Full variable domain (missing parts from reference TRBV5-1 and TRBJ1-5): KAGVTQTPRYLIKTRGQQVTLSCSPISGHRSVSWYQQTPGQGLQFLFEYFSETQRNKGNFPGRFSGRQFSNSRSEMNVSTLELGDSALYLCASSLEAGIQPQHFGDGTRLSIL.

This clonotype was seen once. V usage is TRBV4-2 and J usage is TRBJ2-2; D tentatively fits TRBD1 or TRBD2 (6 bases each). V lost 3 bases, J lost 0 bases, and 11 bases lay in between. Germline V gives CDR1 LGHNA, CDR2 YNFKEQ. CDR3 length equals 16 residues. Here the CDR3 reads CASSHEGGANTGELFF. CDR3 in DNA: TGTGCCAGCAGCCACGAGGGGGGAGCGAACACCGGGGAGCTGTTTTTT.

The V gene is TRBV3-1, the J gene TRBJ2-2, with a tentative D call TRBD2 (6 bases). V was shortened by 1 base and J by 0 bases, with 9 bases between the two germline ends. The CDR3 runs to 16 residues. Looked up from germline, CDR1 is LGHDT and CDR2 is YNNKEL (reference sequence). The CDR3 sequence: CASSQGGGANTGELFF. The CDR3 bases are TGTGCCAGCAGCCAAGGTGGCGGGGCGAACACCGGGGAGCTGTTTTTT. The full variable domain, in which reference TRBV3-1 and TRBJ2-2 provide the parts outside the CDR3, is DTAVSQTPKYLVTQMGNDKSIKCEQNLGHDTMYWYKQDSKKFLKIMFSYNNKELIINETVPNRFSPKSPDKAHLNLHINSLELGDSAVYFCASSQGGGANTGELFFGEGSRLTVL.

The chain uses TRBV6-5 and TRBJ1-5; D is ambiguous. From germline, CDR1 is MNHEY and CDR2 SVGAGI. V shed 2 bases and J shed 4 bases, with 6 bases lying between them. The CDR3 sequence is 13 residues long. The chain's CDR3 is CASSYLENQPQHF. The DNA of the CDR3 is TGTGCCAGCAGTTACCTTGAGAATCAGCCCCAGCATTTT.

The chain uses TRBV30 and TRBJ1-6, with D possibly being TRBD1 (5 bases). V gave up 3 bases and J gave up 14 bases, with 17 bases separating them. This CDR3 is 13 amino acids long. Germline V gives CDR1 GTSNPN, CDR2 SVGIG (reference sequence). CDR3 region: CAWRAGSIAALHF. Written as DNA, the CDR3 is TGTGCCTGGAGGGCAGGGTCAATCGCAGCCCTCCACTTT.

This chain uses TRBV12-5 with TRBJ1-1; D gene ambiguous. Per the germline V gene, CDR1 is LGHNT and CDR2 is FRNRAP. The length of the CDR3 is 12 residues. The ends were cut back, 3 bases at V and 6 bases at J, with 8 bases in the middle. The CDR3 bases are TGTGCTAGTGGTTTCGGGTTGTCTGAAGCTTTCTTT. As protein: CASGFGLSEAFF.